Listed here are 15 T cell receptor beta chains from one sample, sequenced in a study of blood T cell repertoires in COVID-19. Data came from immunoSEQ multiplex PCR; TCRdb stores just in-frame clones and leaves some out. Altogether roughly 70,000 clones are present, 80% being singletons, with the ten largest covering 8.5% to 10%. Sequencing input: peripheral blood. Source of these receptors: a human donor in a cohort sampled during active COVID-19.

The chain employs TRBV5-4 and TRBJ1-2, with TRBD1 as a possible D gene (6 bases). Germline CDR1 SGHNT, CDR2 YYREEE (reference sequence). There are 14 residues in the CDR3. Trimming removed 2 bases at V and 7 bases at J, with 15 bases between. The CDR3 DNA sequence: TGTGCCAGCAGCTTAGGGGGAAGCTTTTCTGGCTACACCTTC. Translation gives CASSLGGSFSGYTF.

The DNA of the CDR3 is TGTGCCAGCAAAAGAACGCGGGGGACGAATGAGCAGTTCTTC. Its translation is CASKRTRGTNEQFF. The rearrangement links TRBV27 to TRBJ2-1, with 7 nucleotides matching TRBD2. This CDR3 is built from 14 residues. Trimming removed 7 bases from V and 7 bases from J; junction bases left unmatched: 10. CDR1 is MNHEY, CDR2 SMNVEV, per germline (reference sequence).

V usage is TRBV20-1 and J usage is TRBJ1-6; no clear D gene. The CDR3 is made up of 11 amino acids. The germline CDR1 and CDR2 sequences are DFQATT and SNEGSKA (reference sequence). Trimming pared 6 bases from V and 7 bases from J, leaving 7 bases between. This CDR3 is CSARRNSPLHF. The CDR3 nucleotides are TGCAGTGCCCGTCGGAATTCACCCCTCCACTTT.

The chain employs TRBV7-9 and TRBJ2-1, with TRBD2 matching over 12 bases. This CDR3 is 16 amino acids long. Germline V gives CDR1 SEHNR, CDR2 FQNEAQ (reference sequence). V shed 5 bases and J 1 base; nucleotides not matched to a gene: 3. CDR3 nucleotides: TGTGCCAGCAGCCGACTAGCGGGAGAATCCTACAATGAGCAGTTCTTC. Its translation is CASSRLAGESYNEQFF.

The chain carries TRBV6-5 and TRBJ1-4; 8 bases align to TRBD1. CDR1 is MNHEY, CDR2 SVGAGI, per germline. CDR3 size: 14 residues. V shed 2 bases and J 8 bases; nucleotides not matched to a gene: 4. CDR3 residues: CASSYSRGLEKLFF. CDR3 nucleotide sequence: TGTGCCAGCAGTTACAGCAGGGGGCTAGAAAAACTGTTTTTT.

In DNA form, the CDR3 reads TGTGCCAGCAGTTACTCGTCTGGGCTCCCGGAGACCCAGTACTTC. It encodes CASSYSSGLPETQYF. The V call is TRBV6-5, the J call TRBJ2-5; D call uncertain. Germline V lookup: CDR1 MNHEY, CDR2 SVGAGI. The CDR3 is made up of 15 amino acids. V was shortened by 0 bases and J by 5 bases, with 13 bases between the two germline ends.

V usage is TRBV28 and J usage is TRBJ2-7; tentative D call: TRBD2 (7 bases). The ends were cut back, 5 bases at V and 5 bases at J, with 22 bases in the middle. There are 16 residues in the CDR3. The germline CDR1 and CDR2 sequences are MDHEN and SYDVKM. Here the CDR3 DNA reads TGTGCCAGCAGTCCGAATCTTGGGGGGGGCCAGGACGAGCAGTACTTC. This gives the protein CASSPNLGGGQDEQYF.

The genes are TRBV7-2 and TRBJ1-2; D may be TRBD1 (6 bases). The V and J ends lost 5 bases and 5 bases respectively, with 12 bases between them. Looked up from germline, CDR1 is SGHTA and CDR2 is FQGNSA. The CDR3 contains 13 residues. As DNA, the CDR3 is TGTGCCAGCAGCAACCCGACAGGTTATGGCTACACCTTC. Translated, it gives CASSNPTGYGYTF.

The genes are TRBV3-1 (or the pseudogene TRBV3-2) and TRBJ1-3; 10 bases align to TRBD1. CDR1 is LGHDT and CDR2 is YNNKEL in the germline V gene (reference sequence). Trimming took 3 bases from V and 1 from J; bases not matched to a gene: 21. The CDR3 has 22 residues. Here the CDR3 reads CASSHQPFIPGQGSSSGNTIYF. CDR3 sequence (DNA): TGTGCCAGCAGCCACCAACCCTTTATACCGGGACAGGGGTCTTCTTCTGGAAACACCATATATTTT.

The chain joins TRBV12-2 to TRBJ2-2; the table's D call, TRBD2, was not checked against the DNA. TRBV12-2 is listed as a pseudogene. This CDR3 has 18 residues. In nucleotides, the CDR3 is TGTGCAAGTCGCTCTAGGACTAGCGGGAGGGCCCTCCCCGGGGAGCTGTTTTTT. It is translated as CASRSRTSGRALPGELFF.

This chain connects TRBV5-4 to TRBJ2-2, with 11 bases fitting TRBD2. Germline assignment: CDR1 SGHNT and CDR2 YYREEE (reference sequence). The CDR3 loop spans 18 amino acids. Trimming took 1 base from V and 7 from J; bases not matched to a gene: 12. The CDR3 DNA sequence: TGTGCCAGCAGCTTGTCAGTGGGACTAGCGGAAGGTGTCGGGGAGCTGTTTTTT. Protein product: CASSLSVGLAEGVGELFF.

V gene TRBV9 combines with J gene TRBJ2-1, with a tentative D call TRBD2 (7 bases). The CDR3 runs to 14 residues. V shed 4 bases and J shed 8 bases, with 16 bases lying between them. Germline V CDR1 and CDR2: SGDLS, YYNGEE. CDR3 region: CASSPGRGADEQFF. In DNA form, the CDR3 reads TGTGCCAGCAGCCCCGGACGGGGGGCGGATGAGCAGTTCTTC.

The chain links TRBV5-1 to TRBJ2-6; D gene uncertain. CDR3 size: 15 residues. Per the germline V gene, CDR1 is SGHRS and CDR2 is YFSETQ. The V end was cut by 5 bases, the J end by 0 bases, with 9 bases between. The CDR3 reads CASRNRSSGANVLTF. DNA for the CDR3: TGCGCCAGCAGGAACAGAAGCTCTGGGGCCAACGTCCTGACTTTC.

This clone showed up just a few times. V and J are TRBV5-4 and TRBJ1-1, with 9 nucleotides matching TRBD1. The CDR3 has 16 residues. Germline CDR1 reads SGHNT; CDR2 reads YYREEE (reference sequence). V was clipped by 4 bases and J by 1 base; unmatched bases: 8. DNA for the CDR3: TGTGCCAGCAGCGTGGATGGGACAGGGAAGAACACTGAAGCTTTCTTT. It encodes CASSVDGTGKNTEAFF.

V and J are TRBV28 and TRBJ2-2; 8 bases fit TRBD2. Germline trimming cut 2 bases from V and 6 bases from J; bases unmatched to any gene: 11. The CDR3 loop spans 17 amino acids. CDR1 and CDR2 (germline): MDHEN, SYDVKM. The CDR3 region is CASSLVSSGSRAGELFF. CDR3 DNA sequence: TGTGCCAGCAGTTTAGTCTCCAGCGGGAGTAGGGCCGGGGAGCTGTTTTTT.